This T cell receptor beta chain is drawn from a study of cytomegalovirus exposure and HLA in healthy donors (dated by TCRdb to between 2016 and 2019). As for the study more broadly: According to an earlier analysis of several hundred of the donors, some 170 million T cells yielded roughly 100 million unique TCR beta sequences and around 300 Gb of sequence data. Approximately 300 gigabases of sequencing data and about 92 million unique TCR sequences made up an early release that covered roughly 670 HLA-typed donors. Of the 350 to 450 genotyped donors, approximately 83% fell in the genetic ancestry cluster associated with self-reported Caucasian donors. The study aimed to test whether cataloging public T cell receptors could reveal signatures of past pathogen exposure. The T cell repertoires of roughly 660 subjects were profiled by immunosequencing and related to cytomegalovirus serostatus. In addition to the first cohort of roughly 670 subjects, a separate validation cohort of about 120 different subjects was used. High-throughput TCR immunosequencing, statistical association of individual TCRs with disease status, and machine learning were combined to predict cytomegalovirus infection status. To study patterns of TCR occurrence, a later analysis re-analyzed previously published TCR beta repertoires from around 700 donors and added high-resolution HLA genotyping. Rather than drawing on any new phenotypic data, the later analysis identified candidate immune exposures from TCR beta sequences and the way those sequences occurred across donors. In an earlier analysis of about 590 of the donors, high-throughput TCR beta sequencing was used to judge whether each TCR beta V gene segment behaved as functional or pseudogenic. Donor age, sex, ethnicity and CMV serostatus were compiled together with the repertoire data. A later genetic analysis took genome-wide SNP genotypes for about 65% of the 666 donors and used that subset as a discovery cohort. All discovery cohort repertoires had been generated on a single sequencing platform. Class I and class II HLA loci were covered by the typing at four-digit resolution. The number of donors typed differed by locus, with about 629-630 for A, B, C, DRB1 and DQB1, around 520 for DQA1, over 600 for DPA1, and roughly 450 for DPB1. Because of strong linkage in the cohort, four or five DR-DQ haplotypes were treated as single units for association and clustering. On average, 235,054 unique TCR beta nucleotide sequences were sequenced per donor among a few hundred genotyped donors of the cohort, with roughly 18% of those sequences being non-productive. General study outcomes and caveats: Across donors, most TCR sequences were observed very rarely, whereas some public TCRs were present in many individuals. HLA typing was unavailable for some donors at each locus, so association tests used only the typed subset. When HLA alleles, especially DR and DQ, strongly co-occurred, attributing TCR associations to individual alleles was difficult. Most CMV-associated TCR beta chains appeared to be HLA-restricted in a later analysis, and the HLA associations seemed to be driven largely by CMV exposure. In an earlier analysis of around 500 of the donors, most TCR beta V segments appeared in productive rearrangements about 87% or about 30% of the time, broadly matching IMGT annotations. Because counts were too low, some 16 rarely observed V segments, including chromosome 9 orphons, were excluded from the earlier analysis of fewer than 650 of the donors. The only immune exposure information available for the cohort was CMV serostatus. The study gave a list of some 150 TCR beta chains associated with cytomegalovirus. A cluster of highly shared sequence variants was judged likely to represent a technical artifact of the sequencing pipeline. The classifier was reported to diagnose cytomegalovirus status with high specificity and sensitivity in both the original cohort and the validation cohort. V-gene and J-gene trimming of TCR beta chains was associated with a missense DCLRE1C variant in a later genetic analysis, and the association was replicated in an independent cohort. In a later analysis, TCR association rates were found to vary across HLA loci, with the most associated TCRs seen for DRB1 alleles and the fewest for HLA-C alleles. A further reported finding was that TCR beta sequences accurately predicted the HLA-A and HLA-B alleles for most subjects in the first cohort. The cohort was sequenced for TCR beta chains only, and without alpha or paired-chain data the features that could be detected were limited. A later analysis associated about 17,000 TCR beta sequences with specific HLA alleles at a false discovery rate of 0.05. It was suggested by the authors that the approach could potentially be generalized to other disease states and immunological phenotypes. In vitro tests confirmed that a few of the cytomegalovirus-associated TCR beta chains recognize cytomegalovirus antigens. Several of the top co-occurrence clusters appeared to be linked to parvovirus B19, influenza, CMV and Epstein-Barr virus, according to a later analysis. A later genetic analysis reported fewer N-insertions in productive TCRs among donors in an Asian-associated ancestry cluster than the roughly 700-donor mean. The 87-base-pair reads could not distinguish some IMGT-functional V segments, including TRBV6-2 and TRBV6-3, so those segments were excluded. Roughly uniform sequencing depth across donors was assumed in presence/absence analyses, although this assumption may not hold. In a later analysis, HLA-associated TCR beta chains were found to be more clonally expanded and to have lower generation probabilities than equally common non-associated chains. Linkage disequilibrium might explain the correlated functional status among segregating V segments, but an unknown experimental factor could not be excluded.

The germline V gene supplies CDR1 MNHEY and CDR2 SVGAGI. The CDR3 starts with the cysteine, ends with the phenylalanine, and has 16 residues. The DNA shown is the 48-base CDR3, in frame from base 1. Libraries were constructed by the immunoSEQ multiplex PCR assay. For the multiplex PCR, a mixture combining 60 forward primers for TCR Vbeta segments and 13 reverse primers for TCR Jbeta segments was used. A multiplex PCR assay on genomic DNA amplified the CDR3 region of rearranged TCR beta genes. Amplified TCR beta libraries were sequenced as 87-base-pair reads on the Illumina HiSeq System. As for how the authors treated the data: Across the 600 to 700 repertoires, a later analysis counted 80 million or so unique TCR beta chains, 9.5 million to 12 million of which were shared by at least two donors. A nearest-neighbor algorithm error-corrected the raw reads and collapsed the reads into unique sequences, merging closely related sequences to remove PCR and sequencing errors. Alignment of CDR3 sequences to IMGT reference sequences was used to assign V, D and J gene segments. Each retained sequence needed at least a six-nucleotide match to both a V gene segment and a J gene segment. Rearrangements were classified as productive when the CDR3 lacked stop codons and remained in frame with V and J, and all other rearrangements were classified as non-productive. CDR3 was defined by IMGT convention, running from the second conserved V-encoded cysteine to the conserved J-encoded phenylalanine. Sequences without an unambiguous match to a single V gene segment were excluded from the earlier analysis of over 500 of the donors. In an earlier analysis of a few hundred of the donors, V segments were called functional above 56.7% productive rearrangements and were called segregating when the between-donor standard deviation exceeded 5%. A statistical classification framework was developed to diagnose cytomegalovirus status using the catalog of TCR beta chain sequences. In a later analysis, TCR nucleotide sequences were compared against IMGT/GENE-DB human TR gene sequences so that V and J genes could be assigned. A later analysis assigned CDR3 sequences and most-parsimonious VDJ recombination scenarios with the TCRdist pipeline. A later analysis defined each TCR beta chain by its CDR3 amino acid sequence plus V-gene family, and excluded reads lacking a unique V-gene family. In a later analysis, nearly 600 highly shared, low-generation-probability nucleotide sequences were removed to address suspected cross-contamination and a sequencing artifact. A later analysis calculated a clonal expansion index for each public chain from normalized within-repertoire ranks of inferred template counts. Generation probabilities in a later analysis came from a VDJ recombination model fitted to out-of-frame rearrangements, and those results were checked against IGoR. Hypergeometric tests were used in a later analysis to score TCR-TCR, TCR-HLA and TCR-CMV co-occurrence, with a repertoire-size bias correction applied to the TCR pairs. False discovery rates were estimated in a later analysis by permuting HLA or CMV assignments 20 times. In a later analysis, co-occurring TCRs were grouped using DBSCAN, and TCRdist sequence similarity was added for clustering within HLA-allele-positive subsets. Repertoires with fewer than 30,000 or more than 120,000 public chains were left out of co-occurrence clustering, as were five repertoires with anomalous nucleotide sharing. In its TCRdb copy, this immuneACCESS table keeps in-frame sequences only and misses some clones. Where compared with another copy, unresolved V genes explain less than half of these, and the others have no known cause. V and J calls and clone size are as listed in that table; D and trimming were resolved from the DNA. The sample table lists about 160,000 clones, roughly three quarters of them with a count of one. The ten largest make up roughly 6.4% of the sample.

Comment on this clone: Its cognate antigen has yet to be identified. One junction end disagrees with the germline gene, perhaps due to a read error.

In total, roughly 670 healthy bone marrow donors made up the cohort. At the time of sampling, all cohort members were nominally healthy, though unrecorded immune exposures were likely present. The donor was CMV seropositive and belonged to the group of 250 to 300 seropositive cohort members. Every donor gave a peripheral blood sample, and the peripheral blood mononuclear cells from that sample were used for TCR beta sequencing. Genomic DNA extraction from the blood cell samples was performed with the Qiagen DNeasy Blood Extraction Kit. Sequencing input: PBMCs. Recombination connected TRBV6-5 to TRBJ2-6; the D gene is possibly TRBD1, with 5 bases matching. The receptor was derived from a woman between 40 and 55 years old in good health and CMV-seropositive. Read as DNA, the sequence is TGTGCCAGCAGTTACACCCTTGGTACTGGGGCCAACGGCCTGACTTTC. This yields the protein CASSYTLGTGANGLTF.